Below are 7 T cell receptor beta chains sequenced from a single sample in a study of blood T cell repertoires in COVID-19. Sequenced by immunoSEQ multiplex PCR; TCRdb stores in-frame clones only, minus some. The sample has about 57,000 clones, roughly 86% seen once. What was sequenced was peripheral blood. The receptors derive from a woman aged 80 or over with acute or convalescent COVID-19.

This chain uses TRBV6-1 with TRBJ2-1; 7 positions match TRBD2. CDR1 and CDR2 from the germline V gene are MNHNS and SASEGT. The CDR3 loop spans 17 amino acids. V lost 3 bases, J lost 3 bases, and 11 bases stayed unmatched. In nucleotides, the CDR3 is TGTGCCAGCAGTGATCGGGGGTGGACTAGGGGCTACAATGAGCAGTTCTTC. Protein: CASSDRGWTRGYNEQFF.

This clone was seen only a few times. The chain uses TRBV16 and TRBJ2-1; D is possibly TRBD2 (5 bases). Germline loops: CDR1 KGHSY, CDR2 FQNENV. This CDR3 spans 16 amino acids. Trimming removed 1 base at V and 0 bases at J, with 10 bases between. CDR3 protein: CASSQFSGSSYNEQFF. For the CDR3, the DNA is TGTGCCAGCAGCCAATTTTCGGGGAGCTCCTACAATGAGCAGTTCTTC.

V and J are TRBV30 and TRBJ1-1; D might be TRBD1 (5 bases). The CDR3 is made up of 13 amino acids. Trimming took 0 bases from V and 7 from J, leaving 12 bases between them. Germline V gene lookup returns CDR1 GTSNPN and CDR2 SVGIG (reference sequence). DNA of the CDR3: TGTGCCTGGAGTGTTGGAAGGGGTCTTGAAGCTTTCTTT. It encodes CAWSVGRGLEAFF.

The rearrangement links TRBV12-5 to TRBJ2-7, with 14 bases that match TRBD2. The CDR3 extends over 21 amino acids. CDR1 LGHNT and CDR2 FRNRAP come from the germline V gene. Trimming took 4 bases from V and 2 from J; bases not matched to a gene: 19. The CDR3, as DNA: TGTGCTAGTGGTTACACGGGACTAGCGGGAGAAGTTAATAATTTTGCCTACGAGCAGTACTTC. Translated: CASGYTGLAGEVNNFAYEQYF.

The V call is TRBV5-1, the J call TRBJ1-3; TRBD1 might be the D (5 bases). The CDR3 runs 16 residues. In germline, CDR1 is SGHRS, CDR2 YFSETQ. V was trimmed by 0 bases and J by 1 base, leaving 11 bases between them. CDR3 in amino acids: CASSLDLAGSGNTIYF. The DNA for the CDR3 is TGCGCCAGCAGCTTGGACCTGGCAGGGTCTGGAAACACCATATATTTT.

DNA for the CDR3: TGTGCCAGCAGCCAAGCTGTCGGGACTGGGGAGCAGTTCTTC. The encoded protein is CASSQAVGTGEQFF. V and J are TRBV4-2 and TRBJ2-1; a possible D gene is TRBD2 (6 bases). The V gene's germline CDR1 is LGHNA and CDR2 YNFKEQ. The CDR3 contains 14 residues. The V gene lost 1 base and the J gene lost 10 bases, with 14 bases spanning the gap.

This chain links TRBV19 with TRBJ1-5; 7 nucleotides line up with TRBD1. J lost 4 bases, V lost 8 bases, and 5 bases had no gene match. This CDR3 is 13 amino acids long. Germline V CDR1 and CDR2: LNHDA, SQIVND (reference sequence). The CDR3, as DNA: TGTGCCAGTTGTGGACAGGCTAATCAGCCCCAGCATTTT. It encodes CASCGQANQPQHF.